A selection of T cell receptor beta chains follows, all from one sample in a study of identical twins. TCRdb re-called the 5' RACE reads through MiXCR, storing one row per CDR3 protein. The table shows 230,000 or so distinct CDR3 sequences, with about 8% occurring only once. These data also formed part of another study, on yellow fever vaccine responses in identical twins.

The sequencing sample was made of CD8+ T cells sorted from blood. The receptors were gathered from a young woman in good health. Both conserved end residues are part of each CDR3. The D gene is left open where the match is weak. Size values are once, few and many counts, or a class for expanded clones, and some rows have none.

CDR3 protein	CDR3 DNA	clone size	D gene	V gene	J gene
CASSMPGLSNEQYF	TGTGCCAGCAGCATGCCGGGACTATCAAACGAGCAGTACTTC	few	TRBD2	TRBV5-5	TRBJ2-7
CASSPRGAEQFF	TGTGCCAGCTCACCACGAGGGGCTGAGCAGTTCTTC	.	.	TRBV18	TRBJ2-1
CASSRPGDGGETQYF	TGTGCCAGCAGCCGACCAGGAGATGGAGGAGAGACCCAGTACTTC	few	.	TRBV7-8	TRBJ2-5
CASSLGTVTTDTQYF	TGTGCCAGCAGTTTAGGGACAGTAACCACAGATACGCAGTATTTT	.	.	TRBV12-3/TRBV12-4	TRBJ2-3
CASSLTSSGEQYF	TGTGCCAGCAGCTTAACTAGCTCGGGCGAGCAGTACTTC	few	.	TRBV11-2	TRBJ2-7
CAISEVSEYNEQFF	TGTGCCATCAGTGAGGTTAGCGAATACAATGAGCAGTTCTTC	few	.	TRBV10-3	TRBJ2-1
CSVEAAPSEQYF	TGCAGCGTTGAAGCAGCCCCTTCCGAGCAGTACTTC	few	.	TRBV29-1	TRBJ2-7
CASSPPWTTEQFF	TGTGCCAGCAGCCCCCCTTGGACAACCGAGCAGTTCTTC	.	.	TRBV7-3	TRBJ2-1
CSARHSLAGPETQYF	TGCAGTGCTCGCCACTCCCTCGCGGGGCCAGAGACCCAGTACTTC	.	.	TRBV20-1	TRBJ2-5
CASSQQGRVGSPLHF	TGCGCCAGCAGCCAACAGGGGAGGGTTGGGTCACCCCTCCACTTT	.	.	TRBV4-1	TRBJ1-6
CSVGGGAGANVLTF	TGCAGCGTTGGAGGGGGGGCTGGGGCCAACGTCCTGACTTTC	many	.	TRBV29-1	TRBJ2-6
CASRRTESYGYTF	TGTGCCAGCAGGCGGACAGAATCTTATGGCTACACCTTC	.	.	TRBV5-6	TRBJ1-2
CASSWTGELNQPQHF	TGTGCCAGCAGCTGGACAGGGGAGTTGAATCAGCCCCAGCATTTT	few	TRBD1	TRBV5-5	TRBJ1-5
CSVEDLEEEGGYEQYF	TGCAGCGTTGAAGATCTGGAGGAGGAGGGGGGCTACGAGCAGTACTTC	many	.	TRBV29-1	TRBJ2-7
CASSPSPGGTYEQYF	TGTGCTAGCAGCCCATCCCCTGGCGGAACCTACGAGCAGTACTTC	few	.	TRBV7-7	TRBJ2-7